These T cell receptor beta chains were read from a single sample in a study of siplizumab effects on memory and regulatory T cells. Repertoires were generated with immunoSEQ multiplex PCR, while TCRdb's copy carries only in-frame clones and drops some. The table lists roughly 100,000 clones, roughly 93% of them singletons, with approximately 0.58% in the top ten. The sequenced material came from Tregs sorted from blood. The receptors come from a human donor in good health. CDR3s include the opening cysteine and the closing phenylalanine or tryptophan. D genes are given only for firm matches. Only part of the rows carry a size: once, few, many, or a class if the clone is expanded.

abundance	d_gene	v_gene	j_gene	CDR3aa	CDR3nt
once	.	TRBV5-4	TRBJ1-1	CASSLGGVRVAPEAFF	TGTGCCAGCAGCTTGGGGGGGGTCAGGGTGGCCCCTGAAGCTTTCTTT
.	.	TRBV19	TRBJ2-5	CASSRGGGTQYF	TGTGCCAGTTCCAGGGGTGGCGGGACCCAGTACTTC
.	.	TRBV9	TRBJ2-3	CASSVGEDTQYF	TGTGCCAGCAGCGTAGGTGAAGATACGCAGTATTTT
.	TRBD2	TRBV9	TRBJ2-1	CASSRGTSGLNEQFF	TGTGCCAGCAGTCGAGGGACTAGCGGGTTAAATGAGCAGTTCTTC
few	.	TRBV2	TRBJ2-7	CASSVQRSYEQYF	TGTGCCAGCAGTGTTCAGCGCTCCTACGAGCAGTACTTC
.	.	TRBV5-1	TRBJ2-3	CASRGVTDTQYF	TGCGCCAGCAGGGGGGTGACAGATACGCAGTATTTT
once	.	TRBV29-1	TRBJ2-3	CSVGGGTDTQYF	TGCAGCGTTGGTGGTGGCACAGATACGCAGTATTTT
.	.	TRBV4-1	TRBJ1-2	CASSQGRRYGYTF	TGCGCCAGCAGCCAAGGTCGACGCTATGGCTACACCTTC
few	.	TRBV10-3	TRBJ1-2	CAISESRGRIGYTF	TGTGCCATCAGTGAGTCCAGGGGACGGATCGGCTACACCTTC
.	.	TRBV7-6	TRBJ2-7	CASSLTGLKEQYF	TGTGCCAGCAGCTTAACAGGGCTAAAAGAGCAGTACTTC
.	TRBD1	TRBV6-1	TRBJ1-2	CASRARGQGDYGYTF	TGTGCCAGCAGGGCCCGGGGACAGGGGGACTATGGCTACACCTTC
once	TRBD1	TRBV4-2	TRBJ1-2	CASSPGQGNYGYTF	TGTGCCAGCAGCCCCGGACAGGGAAACTATGGCTACACCTTC
.	.	TRBV5-1	TRBJ2-5	CASSPTGYQETQYF	TGCGCCAGCAGCCCAACTGGGTACCAAGAGACCCAGTACTTC
once	.	TRBV29-1	TRBJ1-5	CSVGGVGHQPQHF	TGCAGCGTTGGAGGAGTGGGCCATCAGCCCCAGCATTTT
.	.	TRBV25-1	TRBJ2-5	CASSWDWRETQYF	TGTGCCAGCAGTTGGGACTGGCGGGAGACCCAGTACTTC
.	TRBD2	TRBV10-3	TRBJ2-1	CAISESAGVVNEQFF	TGTGCCATCAGTGAGTCAGCGGGAGTGGTTAATGAGCAGTTCTTC
.	.	TRBV28	TRBJ1-5	CASSLLGGGNQPQHF	TGTGCCAGCAGTTTATTAGGGGGAGGCAATCAGCCCCAGCATTTT
.	TRBD2	TRBV25-1	TRBJ2-2	CASSETRLARPGELFF	TGTGCCAGCAGTGAAACACGACTAGCGAGGCCCGGGGAGCTGTTTTTT
.	.	TRBV5-1	TRBJ2-3	CASSLRIDTQYF	TGCGCCAGCAGCTTGCGTATAGATACGCAGTATTTT
.	.	TRBV2	TRBJ1-2	CASSAGRKIHYGYTF	TGTGCCAGCAGTGCGGGACGGAAGATCCACTATGGCTACACCTTC
.	.	TRBV7-8	TRBJ1-5	CASSLGHNSNQPQHF	TGTGCCAGCAGCTTAGGTCACAATAGCAATCAGCCCCAGCATTTT
.	.	TRBV2	TRBJ2-7	CASSPITSSHHYEQYF	TGTGCCAGCAGTCCAATTACATCCTCGCACCACTACGAGCAGTACTTC
.	.	TRBV11-2	TRBJ2-7	CASSLISPGRRAYEQYF	TGTGCCAGCAGCTTAATTTCCCCCGGCCGCAGGGCCTACGAGCAGTACTTC